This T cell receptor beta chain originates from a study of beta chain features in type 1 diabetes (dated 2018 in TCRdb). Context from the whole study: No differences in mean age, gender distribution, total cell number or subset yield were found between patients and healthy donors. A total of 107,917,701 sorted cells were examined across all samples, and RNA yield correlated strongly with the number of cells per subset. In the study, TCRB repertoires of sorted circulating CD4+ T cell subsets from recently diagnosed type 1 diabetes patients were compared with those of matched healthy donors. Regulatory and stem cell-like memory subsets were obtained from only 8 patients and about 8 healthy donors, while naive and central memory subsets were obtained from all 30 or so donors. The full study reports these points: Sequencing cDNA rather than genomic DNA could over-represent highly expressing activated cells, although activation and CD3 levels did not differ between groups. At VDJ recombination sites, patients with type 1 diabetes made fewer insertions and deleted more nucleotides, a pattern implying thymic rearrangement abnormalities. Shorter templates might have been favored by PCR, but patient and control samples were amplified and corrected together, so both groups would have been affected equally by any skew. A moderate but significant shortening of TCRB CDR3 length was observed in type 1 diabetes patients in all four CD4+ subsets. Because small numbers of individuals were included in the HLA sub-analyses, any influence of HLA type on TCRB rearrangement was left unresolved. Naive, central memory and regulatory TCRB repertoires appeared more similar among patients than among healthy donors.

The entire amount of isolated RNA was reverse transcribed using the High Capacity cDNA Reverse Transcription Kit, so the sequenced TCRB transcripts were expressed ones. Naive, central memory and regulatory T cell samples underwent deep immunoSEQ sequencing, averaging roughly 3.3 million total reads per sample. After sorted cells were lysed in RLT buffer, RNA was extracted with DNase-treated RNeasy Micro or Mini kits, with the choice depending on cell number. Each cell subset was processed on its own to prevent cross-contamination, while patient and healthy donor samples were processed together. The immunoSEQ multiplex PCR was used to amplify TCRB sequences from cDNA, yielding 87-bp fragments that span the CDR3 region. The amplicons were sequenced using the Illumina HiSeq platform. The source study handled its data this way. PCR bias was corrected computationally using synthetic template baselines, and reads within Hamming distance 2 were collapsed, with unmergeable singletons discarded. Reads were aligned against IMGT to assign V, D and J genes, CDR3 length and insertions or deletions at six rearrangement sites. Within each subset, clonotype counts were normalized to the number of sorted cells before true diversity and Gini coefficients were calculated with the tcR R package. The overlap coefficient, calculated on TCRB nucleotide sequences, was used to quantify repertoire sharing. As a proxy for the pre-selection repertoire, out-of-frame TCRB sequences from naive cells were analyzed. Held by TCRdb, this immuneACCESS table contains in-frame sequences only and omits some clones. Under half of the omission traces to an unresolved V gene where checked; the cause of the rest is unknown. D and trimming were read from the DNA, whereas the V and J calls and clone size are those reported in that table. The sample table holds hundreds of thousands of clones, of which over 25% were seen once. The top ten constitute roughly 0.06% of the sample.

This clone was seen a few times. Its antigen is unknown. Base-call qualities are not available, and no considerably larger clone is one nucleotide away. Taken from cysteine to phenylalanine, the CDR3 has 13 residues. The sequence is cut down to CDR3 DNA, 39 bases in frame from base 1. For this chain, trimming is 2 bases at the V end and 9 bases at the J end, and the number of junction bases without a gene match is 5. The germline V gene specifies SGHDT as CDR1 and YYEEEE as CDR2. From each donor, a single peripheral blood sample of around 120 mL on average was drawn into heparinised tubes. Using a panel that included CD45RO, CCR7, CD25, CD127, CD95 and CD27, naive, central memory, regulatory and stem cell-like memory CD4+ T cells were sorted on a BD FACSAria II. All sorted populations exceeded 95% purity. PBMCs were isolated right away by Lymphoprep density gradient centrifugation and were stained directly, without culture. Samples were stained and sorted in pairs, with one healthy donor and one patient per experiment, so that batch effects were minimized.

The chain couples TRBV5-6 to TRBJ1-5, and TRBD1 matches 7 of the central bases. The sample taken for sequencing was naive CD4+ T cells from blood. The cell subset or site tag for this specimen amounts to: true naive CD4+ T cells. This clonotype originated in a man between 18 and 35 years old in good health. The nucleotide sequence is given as TGTGCCAGCAGCTTTACAGGGGTAGGGCCCCAGCATTTT. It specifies CASSFTGVGPQHF.